Presented here are 4 T cell receptor beta chains from one specimen sequenced in a study of spatial heterogeneity in lung cancer. In TCRdb, the 5' RACE reads were re-called with MiXCR into one record per CDR3 protein. The sample holds around 110,000 distinct CDR3 sequences, 9% to 15% seen once. Described time point: blood at routine non-recurrence follow-up after resection. Without sorting, whole RNA was sequenced from tumor, nontumor lung or frozen PBMC. The material was PBMCs, obtained at follow-up. Receptor source: a male donor with early-stage non-small cell lung cancer.

Details on this clonotype: A single base separates this from a much larger clone, so it may be a read error. V usage is TRBV5-5 and J usage is TRBJ1-2, with unresolved D. The CDR3 runs 12 residues. The V end was cut by 0 bases, the J end by 9 bases, with 9 bases between. CDR1 is SGHKS, CDR2 YYEKEE, per germline (reference sequence). The CDR3 DNA is TGTGCCAGCAGCTTGGGAGCTGGAAGCTACACCTTC. The encoded protein is CASSLGAGSYTF.

This clonotype was counted between two and nine times. This rearrangement joins TRBV7-9 to TRBJ2-7; TRBD2 aligns across 12 bases. From germline, CDR1 is SEHNR and CDR2 FQNEAQ (reference sequence). V dropped 1 base and J dropped 3; count of bases not matched to a gene: 1. CDR3 size: 15 residues. The CDR3 region is CASSLVGLAGYEQYF. The CDR3 DNA reads TGTGCCAGCAGCTTAGTGGGACTAGCGGGCTACGAGCAGTACTTC.

The rearrangement uses TRBV27 and TRBJ2-7, with D unresolved. Trimming removed 5 bases at V and 5 bases at J, with 10 bases between. The length of the CDR3 is 12 residues. Germline V gene lookup returns CDR1 MNHEY and CDR2 SMNVEV (reference sequence). The CDR3 nucleotides read TGTGCCAGCAGTGCCTCCGGTAACGAGCAGTACTTC. Amino acid sequence: CASSASGNEQYF.

The chain links TRBV7-2 to TRBJ1-4; D gene uncertain. CDR3 size: 12 residues. Trimming removed 5 bases from V and 5 bases from J, with 6 bases in between. Germline V CDR1 and CDR2: SGHTA, FQGNSA. The CDR3 region is CASSNPNEKLFF. For the CDR3, the DNA is TGTGCCAGCAGCAACCCAAATGAAAAACTGTTTTTT. The full variable domain, in which reference TRBV7-2 and TRBJ1-4 provide the parts outside the CDR3, is GAGVSQSPSNKVTEKGKDVELRCDPISGHTALYWYRQSLGQGLEFLIYFQGNSAPDKSGLPSDRFSAERTGGSVSTLTIQRTQQEDSAVYLCASSNPNEKLFFGSGTQLSVL.